This T cell receptor (beta chain) was found in a study of blood T cells in healthy people across ages. This clonotype was seen a handful of times. A sample-barcoded 5' primer and a J-beta primer mix were used in a second PCR of about 7 to 12 cycles. TCRdb independently ran MiXCR on the 5' RACE reads; one entry per CDR3 protein. The table has some 760,000 distinct CDR3 sequences, around 25% seen once. Germline V CDR1 and CDR2: SGDLS, YYNGEE. Losses at the gene ends were 0 bases for V and 3 bases for J; bases not matched to a gene: 5. The CDR3 runs to 16 residues. The data were also submitted as part of a second study, on T cells of mothers and their children.

Sequenced material: blood. The chain has TRBV9 and TRBJ2-5, with TRBD2 matching over 10 bases. This TCR came from a boy younger than 18 in good health. The CDR3, as DNA: TGTGCCAGCAGCGTAGATCCAGCGGGGGGGAAAGAGACCCAGTACTTC. Protein product: CASSVDPAGGKETQYF.